This is a list of T cell receptor beta chains from one sample in a study of identical twins. From the 5' RACE reads, TCRdb called clonotypes with MiXCR, one entry per CDR3 protein. In the table there are over 600,000 distinct CDR3 sequences, 21% of which are singletons. These data are also associated with another study on T cells expressing NK-cell markers.

Sequencing was performed on PBMCs. These receptors all come from a woman younger than 35 in good health. Each CDR3 is given with its conserved first and last residue. The D gene is left open where the match is weak. Rows give clone size only sometimes, using once, few, many, or a class for an expanded clone.

d_call	clone_size	v_call	j_call	cdr3_nt	cdr3_aa
TRBD1	few	TRBV6-1	TRBJ2-5	TGTGCCAGCAGTGAGGGACAGTGGGAAGAGACCCAGTACTTC	CASSEGQWEETQYF
.	many	TRBV29-1	TRBJ2-1	TGCAGCGTTGAGCCAGGGAATGAGCAGTTCTTC	CSVEPGNEQFF
.	.	TRBV11-2	TRBJ2-5	TGTGCCAGCAGCTCTCGGCGACTCGAGGCCGGAGAGACCCAGTACTTC	CASSSRRLEAGETQYF
.	few	TRBV27	TRBJ2-7	TGTGCCAGCAGTTCTAATATTTTGACGCCCGGGGGCTACGAGCAGTACTTC	CASSSNILTPGGYEQYF
TRBD2	few	TRBV5-1	TRBJ2-1	TGCGCCAGCAGCTTGAGGGTAGCGGGAGCCCCCTACAATGAGCAGTTCTTC	CASSLRVAGAPYNEQFF
.	few	TRBV6-5	TRBJ2-7	TGTGCCAGCCAGTTACAGTTGGGTAGCCCCTACGAGCAGTACTTC	CASQLQLGSPYEQYF
TRBD2	many	TRBV20-1	TRBJ2-1	TGCAGTGCTTTTTTAGCGGGCGCCTACAATGAGCAGTTCTTC	CSAFLAGAYNEQFF
TRBD2	.	TRBV3-1	TRBJ2-1	TGTGCCAGCAGCCACTTCGGCGGGGGGCCCTACAATGAGCAGTTCTTC	CASSHFGGGPYNEQFF
.	few	TRBV2	TRBJ2-1	TGTGCCAGCAGTGAAGTGGGGGTCGGGAATGAGCAGTTCTTC	CASSEVGVGNEQFF
TRBD1	.	TRBV9	TRBJ2-2	TGTGCCAGCAGCGCGCAGGGGGCGGCCGGGGAGCTGTTTTTT	CASSAQGAAGELFF
.	few	TRBV30	TRBJ1-3	TGTGCCTGGAGTTCGGGTTCTGGAAACACCATATATTTT	CAWSSGSGNTIYF
TRBD1	.	TRBV9	TRBJ1-2	TGTGCCAGCAGCTCGGGACAGGGGAGCGTGGGTGGCTACACCTTC	CASSSGQGSVGGYTF
.	few	TRBV20-1	TRBJ2-7	TGCAGTGCTAGAGATCAGGCTACAGAGGGGCAGTACTTC	CSARDQATEGQYF
.	many	TRBV20-1	TRBJ1-2	TGCAGTGCTAGTAGCACCCATGGCTACACCTTC	CSASSTHGYTF
TRBD2	.	TRBV7-2	TRBJ2-7	TGTGCCAGCAGCTTAACTAGCGGGATTGCCTACGAGCAGTACTTC	CASSLTSGIAYEQYF
.	.	TRBV5-1	TRBJ2-3	TGCGCCAGCAGCCAGGAAGATACGCAGTATTTT	CASSQEDTQYF
.	few	TRBV2	TRBJ2-7	TGTGCCAGCACCCTTGGGCAGGGTTTCTACGAGCAGTACTTC	CASTLGQGFYEQYF
.	many	TRBV5-6	TRBJ1-2	TGTGCCAGCAGCTTGAGGAGGGGCCAAGCCCTCTATGGCTACACCTTC	CASSLRRGQALYGYTF
.	.	TRBV7-6	TRBJ2-3	TGTGCCAGCAGCTTAAGGATCGCTGACACAGATACGCAGTATTTT	CASSLRIADTDTQYF
.	.	TRBV5-5	TRBJ1-1	TGTGCCAGCAGCGGTTTGGAGGCTTTCTTT	CASSGLEAFF
.	many	TRBV5-1	TRBJ2-7	TGCGCCAGCAGCTTGTTCGGGGCTGCGGAGCAGTACTTC	CASSLFGAAEQYF
.	few	TRBV7-8	TRBJ2-7	TGTGCCAGCAGCTTATTGATCGGAAGCGCTGCCTACGAGCAGTACTTC	CASSLLIGSAAYEQYF
.	few	TRBV7-9	TRBJ2-1	TGTGCCAGCAGCTTAGCTGAGTCCCCTGAGCAGTTCTTC	CASSLAESPEQFF
TRBD1	.	TRBV12-3/TRBV12-4	TRBJ1-3	TGTGCCAGCAGAGAGCAGGGGGCTGGAAACACCATATATTTT	CASREQGAGNTIYF
.	many	TRBV7-3	TRBJ2-3	TGTGCCAGCAGCGCGACGGGGAGCACAGATACGCAGTATTTT	CASSATGSTDTQYF
TRBD1	.	TRBV4-1	TRBJ2-5	TGCGCCAGCAGCCAAGGGGACAGACAAGAGACCCAGTACTTC	CASSQGDRQETQYF
TRBD1	few	TRBV19	TRBJ2-5	TGTGCCAGTAGTATTGGGACAGTTAGCCAAGAGACCCAGTACTTC	CASSIGTVSQETQYF
.	many	TRBV7-2	TRBJ2-1	TGTGCCAGCAACCACCACAATGAGCAGTTCTTC	CASNHHNEQFF
.	.	TRBV6-5	TRBJ2-3	TGTGCCAGCAATTTCGGTGCGGAAGCAGATACGCAGTATTTT	CASNFGAEADTQYF
TRBD1	few	TRBV5-1	TRBJ1-2	TGCGCCAGCAGCTTGGGCGCGGGAGGGGGCGTAGGCTACACCTTC	CASSLGAGGGVGYTF
.	.	TRBV2	TRBJ1-1	TGTGCCAGCAGTGGGGGTGGGCGAGAAGCTTTCTTT	CASSGGGREAFF
.	many	TRBV7-9	TRBJ1-1	TGTGCCAGCAGCCCCGGGGCTGAAGCTTTCTTT	CASSPGAEAFF
.	.	TRBV20-1	TRBJ2-5	TGCAGTGCTAGCGGAGCGGACTCGTACCAAGAGACCCAGTACTTC	CSASGADSYQETQYF
.	.	TRBV20-1	TRBJ2-1	TGCAGTGCTAGAGATTCCAGGGATGAGCAGTTCTTC	CSARDSRDEQFF
TRBD2	.	TRBV24-1	TRBJ2-1	TGTGCCACCAGTGACCCCACTAGCGGGGGACGTCATGAGCAGTTCTTC	CATSDPTSGGRHEQFF
.	few	TRBV6-5	TRBJ1-1	TGTGCCAGCAGTGGGGGAGGTCCTGAAGCTTTCTTT	CASSGGGPEAFF